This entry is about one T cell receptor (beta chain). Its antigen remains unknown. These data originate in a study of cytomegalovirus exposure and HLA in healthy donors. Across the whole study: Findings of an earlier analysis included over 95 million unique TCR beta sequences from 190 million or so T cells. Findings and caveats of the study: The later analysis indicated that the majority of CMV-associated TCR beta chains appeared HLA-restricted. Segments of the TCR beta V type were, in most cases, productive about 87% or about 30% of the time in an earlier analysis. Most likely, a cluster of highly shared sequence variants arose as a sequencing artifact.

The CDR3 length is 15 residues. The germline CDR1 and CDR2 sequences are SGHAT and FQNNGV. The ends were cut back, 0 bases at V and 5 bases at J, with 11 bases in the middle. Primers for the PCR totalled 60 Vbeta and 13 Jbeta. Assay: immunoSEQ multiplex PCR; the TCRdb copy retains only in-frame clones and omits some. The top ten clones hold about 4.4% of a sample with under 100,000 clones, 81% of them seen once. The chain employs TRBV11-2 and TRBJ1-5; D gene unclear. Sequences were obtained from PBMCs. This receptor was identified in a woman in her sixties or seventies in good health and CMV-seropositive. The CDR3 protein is CASSLDRQAHQPQHF. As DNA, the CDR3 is TGTGCCAGCAGCTTAGATCGGCAGGCCCATCAGCCCCAGCATTTT.